The 27 T cell receptor beta chains below come from one sample, sequenced in a study of T cells in Graves' hyperthyroidism and ophthalmopathy. RNA transcripts were the template for amplifying TCR beta CDR3 regions. An initial round of RT-PCR targeting the TCR CDR3 relied on the HTBI primer set. TCRdb re-called the multiplex PCR reads through MiXCR, storing one row per CDR3 protein. The sample gives 700,000 to 950,000 distinct CDR3 sequences, around 40% of which show up once; 30% to 40% is in the top ten. The sample was blood. The source of these receptors is a woman aged 40 to 55 with Graves' hyperthyroidism.

This clonotype was recorded a few times. This chain uses TRBV11-2 with TRBJ2-7; 10 bases match TRBD2. Trimming removed 6 bases from V and 5 bases from J; junction bases left unmatched: 22. Germline CDR1 SGHAT, CDR2 FQNNGV. The CDR3 runs to 19 residues. CDR3 in amino acids: CASRTVHRASSGRLNEQYF. CDR3 nucleotides: TGTGCCAGCAGAACGGTTCATCGCGCCAGTAGCGGGAGGCTCAACGAGCAGTACTTC.

This chain joins TRBV7-8 and TRBJ1-1; D is ambiguous. This CDR3 spans 12 amino acids. Per the germline V gene, CDR1 is SGHVS and CDR2 is FQNEAQ. The V gene lost 1 base and the J gene lost 8 bases, with 8 bases spanning the gap. As DNA, the CDR3 is TGTGCCAGCAGCTTAGTGGGAGAAGAAGCTTTCTTT. The encoded protein is CASSLVGEEAFF.

A remark on this clonotype: Being one base from a much bigger clone, this may be a read error. In DNA, the CDR3 is TGTGCCAGCAGCGTCGGGACGTGGAACACCATATATTTT. Translated, it gives CASSVGTWNTIYF. This sequence joins TRBV7-3 and TRBJ1-3; D possibly corresponds to TRBD1 (5 bases). The CDR3 runs to 13 residues. Germline assignment: CDR1 SGHTA and CDR2 FQGTGA. V gave up 5 bases and J gave up 7 bases, with 12 bases separating them.

This clonotype was observed at least ten times. V usage is TRBV5-8 and J usage is TRBJ1-3; D gene ambiguous. The CDR3 is made up of 13 amino acids. The germline CDR1 and CDR2 sequences are SGHTS and YDEGEE. V was trimmed by 3 bases and J by 2 bases, leaving 6 bases between them. In nucleotides, the CDR3 is TGTGCCAGCAGCTATGGGACTGGAAACACCATATATTTT. Translation: CASSYGTGNTIYF. The full variable domain, its missing parts supplied by reference TRBV5-8 and TRBJ1-3, is EAGVTQSPTHLIKTRGQQATLRCSPISGHTSVYWYQQALGLGLQFLLWYDEGEERNRGNFPPRFSGRQFPNYSSELNVNALELEDSALYLCASSYGTGNTIYFGEGSWLTVV.

This clonotype has just a few counts. The genes are TRBV7-2 and TRBJ2-7; TRBD2 matches 8 bases. With 4 bases clipped from V and 5 bases from J, the junction kept 4 bases outside the gene matches. This CDR3 is built from 13 residues. Germline lookup yields CDR1 SGHTA and CDR2 FQGNSA. In nucleotides, the CDR3 is TGTGCCAGCAGCTCCGGCGGGGGGCACGAGCAGTACTTC. This sequence encodes CASSSGGGHEQYF.

This clonotype was picked up a small number of times. The CDR3 DNA follows: TGTGCCAGTAGTAAACGGCCCGAGTATGGCTACACCTTC. Translation: CASSKRPEYGYTF. The rearrangement uses TRBV19 and TRBJ1-2; D is unresolved. Germline V gene sequence: CDR1 LNHDA, CDR2 SQIVND (reference sequence). V was pared by 4 bases and J by 5 bases, with 11 bases between. CDR3 size: 13 residues.

The V gene is TRBV6-2 or TRBV6-3, the J gene TRBJ1-5, with 7 bases that match TRBD1. Trimming at V came to 6 bases and at J to 6 bases, leaving 8 bases not matched to a gene. The CDR3 runs 14 residues. Germline lookup yields CDR1 MNHEY and CDR2 SVGEGT. The CDR3 sequence is CASRHTGVSQPQHF. The CDR3 DNA reads as TGTGCCAGCAGGCACACAGGGGTCAGTCAGCCCCAGCATTTT.

As concerns this clonotype: At one boundary the junction diverges from the germline segment, which might be a read error. The chain employs TRBV10-3 and TRBJ2-5; 8 bases line up with TRBD2. The CDR3 totals 18 residues. Germline V lookup: CDR1 ENHRY, CDR2 SYGVKD. The CDR3 is CASSLGLALALPVETQYF. CDR3 DNA sequence: TGTGCCAGCAGTCTCGGACTAGCCCTCGCCCTGCCGGTAGAGACCCAGTACTTC.

This clonotype has a handful of counts. The rearrangement uses TRBV6-5 and TRBJ2-5; D is undetermined. The germline V gene has CDR1 MNHEY and CDR2 SVGAGI. Between the trimmed V and J ends, which lost 5 bases and 1 base, there was a span of 11 bases. CDR3 size: 14 residues. For the CDR3, the DNA is TGTGCCAGCAGTCCCGGACGCCCCCAAGAGACCCAGTACTTC. It yields the protein CASSPGRPQETQYF.

The J gene is TRBJ2-5, the V gene TRBV5-1, with D uncertain. V dropped 4 bases and J dropped 4 bases, with 17 bases sitting between them. CDR3 size: 15 residues. Germline CDR1 reads SGHRS; CDR2 reads YFSETQ. CDR3 amino acids: CASSTIPFMGETQYF. The CDR3 coding sequence is TGCGCCAGCAGCACTATTCCCTTTATGGGAGAGACCCAGTACTTC. The full variable domain, with the rest looked up from reference TRBV5-1 and TRBJ2-5, is KAGVTQTPRYLIKTRGQQVTLSCSPISGHRSVSWYQQTPGQGLQFLFEYFSETQRNKGNFPGRFSGRQFSNSRSEMNVSTLELGDSALYLCASSTIPFMGETQYFGPGTRLLVL.

The V and J genes are TRBV29-1 and TRBJ1-2, with D possibly TRBD1 on 6 matching bases. Germline V gene sequence: CDR1 SQVTM, CDR2 ANQGSEA. V shed 5 bases and J shed 5 bases, with 9 bases lying between them. The CDR3 is 11 amino acids. The CDR3 spells CSVNREYGYTF. The CDR3 DNA follows: TGCAGCGTTAACAGGGAGTATGGCTACACCTTC.

This clonotype was seen a handful of times. The chain employs TRBV24-1 and TRBJ2-2, with D tentatively TRBD1 (5 bases). The germline V gene has CDR1 KGHDR and CDR2 SFDVKD. This CDR3 spans 16 amino acids. The V end lost 4 bases, the J end lost 3 bases, and 14 bases lay between the germline ends. CDR3 coding DNA: TGTGCCACCAGTGACCCTACCCGACAGCACACCGGGGAGCTGTTTTTT. This sequence encodes CATSDPTRQHTGELFF.

As regards this clonotype: A single base separates this from a much larger clone, so it may be a read error. The V gene is TRBV12-3 or TRBV12-4, the J gene TRBJ1-2; D unclear. This CDR3 comprises 11 residues. This CDR3 reads CASTDYLTTIF. The DNA of the CDR3 is TGTGCCAGCACCGACTACTTGACAACGATCTTC.

The J gene is TRBJ1-2, the V gene TRBV7-9; D gene unclear. The CDR3 runs 12 residues. The V gene lost 7 bases and the J gene lost 13 bases, with 19 bases spanning the gap. Germline V gene lookup returns CDR1 SEHNR and CDR2 FQNEAQ (reference sequence). Written as DNA, the CDR3 is TGTGCCAGCACCCTCGGAGACAAAGGTCGCACCTTC. This encodes CASTLGDKGRTF.

This clonotype was detected only once. The junction does not match germline at one end; this may be a read error. This sequence joins TRBV5-1 and TRBJ2-3; 15 bases align to TRBD2. Germline CDR1 is SGHRS and CDR2 is YFSETQ. The CDR3 loop spans 18 amino acids. Here the CDR3 DNA reads TGTGCCAGCAGCGGGACTAGCGGGGGGACAAGACCCACAGATACGCAGTATTTT. It codes for CASSGTSGGTRPTDTQYF.

The chain has TRBV10-3 and TRBJ2-2; tentatively, D is TRBD1 or TRBD2 (5 bases each). CDR3 length: 13 amino acids. Per the germline V gene, CDR1 is ENHRY and CDR2 is SYGVKD. Trimming stripped 10 bases from V and 5 bases from J, with 14 bases between. The chain's CDR3 is CASTTGLTGELFF. CDR3 nucleotides: TGTGCCAGCACGACGGGGCTGACCGGGGAGCTGTTTTTT.

Worth noting for this clonotype: A read error is possible here, since a much larger clone lies one base away. The rearrangement links TRBV20-1 to TRBJ2-5; possible D gene TRBD2, 5 bases. The CDR3 extends over 13 amino acids. CDR1 and CDR2 from the germline V gene are DFQATT and SNEGSKA (reference sequence). The CDR3 sequence is CSGVGVTQEAQYF. CDR3 coding DNA: TGCAGTGGGGTGGGAGTTACACAAGAGGCCCAGTACTTC.

V and J are TRBV6-6 and TRBJ2-5; 9 bases line up with TRBD1. V lost 5 bases and J lost 4; bases outside the gene matches: 8. There are 15 residues in the CDR3. Germline V gene lookup returns CDR1 MNHNY and CDR2 SVGAGI (reference sequence). CDR3 loop: CASSHRTGVGETQYF. Written as DNA, the CDR3 is TGTGCCAGCAGTCACCGGACAGGGGTTGGAGAGACCCAGTACTTC.

The chain is built from TRBV10-3 and TRBJ2-6, with a weak D call TRBD1 (5 bases). CDR1 ENHRY and CDR2 SYGVKD come from the germline V gene. CDR3 length: 13 amino acids. Trimming shortened V by 8 bases and J by 4 bases, and 9 bases separated the two germline ends. CDR3 residues: CAIGAGGANVLTF. DNA for the CDR3: TGTGCCATCGGGGCCGGAGGGGCCAACGTCCTGACTTTC.

At least ten counts were recorded for this clonotype. The chain uses TRBV2 and TRBJ1-1; unclear D gene. Between the trimmed V and J ends, which lost 0 bases and 1 base, there was a span of 12 bases. CDR1 is SNHLY and CDR2 is FYNNEI in the germline V gene. The CDR3 consists of 16 residues. Here the CDR3 reads CASSEALLGPNTEAFF. CDR3 in DNA: TGTGCCAGCAGTGAAGCGCTTCTCGGTCCGAACACTGAAGCTTTCTTT.

The chain couples TRBV7-9 to TRBJ1-6; TRBD1 matches at 7 bases. Germline CDR1 SEHNR, CDR2 FQNEAQ (reference sequence). CDR3 length equals 14 residues. The J segment lost 10 bases and the V segment lost 5 bases, leaving 8 bases of the junction unmatched. CDR3 amino acids: CASSTNDRESPLHF. The DNA for the CDR3 is TGTGCCAGCAGCACCAACGACAGGGAATCACCCCTCCACTTT.

This clonotype turned up a few times. Here the CDR3 reads CASSERSAGGVGYTF. Here the CDR3 DNA reads TGTGCCAGCAGTGAAAGGTCGGCAGGGGGTGTTGGCTACACCTTC. V gene TRBV2 combines with J gene TRBJ1-2, with TRBD1 matching 7 bases. CDR1 and CDR2 (germline): SNHLY, FYNNEI. Trimming at V came to 2 bases and at J to 7 bases, leaving 10 bases not matched to a gene. The CDR3 is made up of 15 amino acids.

This clonotype was recorded only once. The rearrangement uses TRBV29-1 and TRBJ2-5; 9 bases agree with TRBD1. With V trimmed by 1 base and J by 5 bases, 17 bases remained unmatched. This CDR3 comprises 18 residues. Germline lookup yields CDR1 SQVTM and CDR2 ANQGSEA. CDR3 region: CSVEGYRGRDRVIETQYF. The CDR3 DNA reads as TGCAGCGTTGAAGGTTATCGGGGTAGGGACAGGGTGATTGAGACCCAGTACTTC.

This clonotype was counted at least ten times. The chain links TRBV19 to TRBJ1-2; D might be TRBD1 (5 bases). Germline V gene sequence: CDR1 LNHDA, CDR2 SQIVND (reference sequence). V was cut by 7 bases and J by 6 bases, with 9 bases left in between. This CDR3 contains 11 residues. CDR3 DNA sequence: TGTGCCAGTATAGACAGCAATGGCTACACCTTC. Translated, it gives CASIDSNGYTF.

The rearrangement links TRBV9 to TRBJ2-7; 13 bases map to TRBD2. The junction had 9 bases not matched to a gene; V was cut back by 7 bases and J by 5 bases. The CDR3 contains 15 residues. The germline gives CDR1 SGDLS, CDR2 YYNGEE. The CDR3 is CASSPKGLAGNEQYF. The CDR3 nucleotides are TGTGCCAGCTCACCTAAGGGACTAGCGGGGAACGAGCAGTACTTC.

This clonotype came up a few times. The chain links TRBV4-3 to TRBJ1-2; TRBD1 agrees at 7 bases. The V segment lost 0 bases and the J segment 4 bases; nucleotides outside the gene matches: 5. The CDR3 spans 15 residues. Germline V gene sequence: CDR1 LGHNA, CDR2 YSLEER. DNA for the CDR3: TGCGCCAGCAGCCAAGAGTACCGGGACAGCTATGGCTACACCTTC. Its translation: CASSQEYRDSYGYTF.

The CDR3 here is CASSFRGGANTGELFF. The CDR3 DNA reads as TGTGCCAGCAGTTTTCGTGGGGGGGCGAACACCGGGGAGCTGTTTTTT. The gene calls are TRBV12-3 or TRBV12-4 and TRBJ2-2, with 7 nucleotides matching TRBD2. J gave up 0 bases and V 3 bases, and 4 bases lay outside the gene matches. This CDR3 has 16 residues.